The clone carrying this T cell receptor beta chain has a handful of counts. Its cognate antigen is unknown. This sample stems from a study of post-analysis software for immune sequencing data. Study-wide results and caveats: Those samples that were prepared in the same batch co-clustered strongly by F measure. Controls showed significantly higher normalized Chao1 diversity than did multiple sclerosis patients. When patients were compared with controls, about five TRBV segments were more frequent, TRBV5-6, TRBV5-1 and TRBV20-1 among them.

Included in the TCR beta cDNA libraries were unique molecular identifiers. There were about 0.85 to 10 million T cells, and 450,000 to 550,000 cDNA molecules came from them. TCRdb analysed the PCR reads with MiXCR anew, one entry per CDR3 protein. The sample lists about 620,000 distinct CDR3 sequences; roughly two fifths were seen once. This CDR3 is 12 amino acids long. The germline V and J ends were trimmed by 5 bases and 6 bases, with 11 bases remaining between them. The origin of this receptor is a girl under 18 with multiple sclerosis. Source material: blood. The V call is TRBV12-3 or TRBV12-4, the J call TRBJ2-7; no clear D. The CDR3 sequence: CASSRHLGEQYF. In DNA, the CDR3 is TGTGCCAGCAGTCGGCACTTGGGCGAGCAGTACTTC.